This TCR beta chain was documented in a study of cytomegalovirus exposure and HLA in healthy donors. PCR amplification relied on 60 Vbeta primers (plus 13 Jbeta primers). The data were produced by immunoSEQ multiplex PCR, yet TCRdb's version contains in-frame clones alone and is incomplete. The profile shows 250,000 to 350,000 clones, 86% of them singletons. After removal of 7 bases from V and 6 bases from J, the junction contained 4 bases not matched to a gene. The germline gives CDR1 SQVTM, CDR2 ANQGSEA. The CDR3 is 13 residues long. V gene TRBV29-1 combines with J gene TRBJ2-3, with 13 bases aligning to TRBD2. The TCR comes from a man aged 35 to 55 in good health and CMV-seropositive. Specimen: PBMCs. CDR3 amino acids: CSDLLAGGDTQYF. In nucleotides, the CDR3 is TGCAGCGATTTACTAGCGGGGGGGGATACGCAGTATTTT.